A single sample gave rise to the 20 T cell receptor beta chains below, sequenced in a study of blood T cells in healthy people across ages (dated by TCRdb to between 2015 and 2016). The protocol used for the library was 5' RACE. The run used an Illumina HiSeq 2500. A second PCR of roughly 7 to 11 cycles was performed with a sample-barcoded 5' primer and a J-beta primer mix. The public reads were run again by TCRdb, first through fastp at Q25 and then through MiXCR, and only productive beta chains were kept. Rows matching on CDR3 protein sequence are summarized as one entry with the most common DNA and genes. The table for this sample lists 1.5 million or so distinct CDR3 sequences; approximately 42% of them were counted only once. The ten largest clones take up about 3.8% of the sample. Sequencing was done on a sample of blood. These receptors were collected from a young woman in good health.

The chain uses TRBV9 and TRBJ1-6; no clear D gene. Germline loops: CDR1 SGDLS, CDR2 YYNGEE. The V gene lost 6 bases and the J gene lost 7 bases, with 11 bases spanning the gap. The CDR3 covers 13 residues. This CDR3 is CASIPDPNSPLHF. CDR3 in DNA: TGTGCCAGCATCCCTGACCCCAATTCACCCCTCCACTTT.

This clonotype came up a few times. CDR3 residues: CASFPSGLPYNEQYF. The CDR3 DNA is TGTGCCAGCTTCCCTTCAGGGCTCCCTTACAATGAGCAGTACTTC. The chain links TRBV27 to TRBJ2-7; TRBD1 is a possible D gene (5 bases). This CDR3 contains 15 residues. In germline, CDR1 is MNHEY, CDR2 SMNVEV (reference sequence). V gave up 8 bases and J gave up 7 bases, with 24 bases separating them.

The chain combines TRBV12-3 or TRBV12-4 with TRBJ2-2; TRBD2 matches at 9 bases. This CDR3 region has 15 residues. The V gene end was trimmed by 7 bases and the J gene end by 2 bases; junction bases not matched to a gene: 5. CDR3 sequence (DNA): TGTGCCAGCACTCCGACTAGCGGAAACACCGGGGAGCTGTTTTTT. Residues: CASTPTSGNTGELFF.

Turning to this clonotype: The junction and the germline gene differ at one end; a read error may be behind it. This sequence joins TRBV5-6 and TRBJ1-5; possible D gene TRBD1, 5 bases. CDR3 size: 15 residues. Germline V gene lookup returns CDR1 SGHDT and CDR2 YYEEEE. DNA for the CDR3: TGTGCCAGCACCTTGGGGGGTGTTAGCAATCAGCCCCAGCATTTT. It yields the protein CASTLGGVSNQPQHF.

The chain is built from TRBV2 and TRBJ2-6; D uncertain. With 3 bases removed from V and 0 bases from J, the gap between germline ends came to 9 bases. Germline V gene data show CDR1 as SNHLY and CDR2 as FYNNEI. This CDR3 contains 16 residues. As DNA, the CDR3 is TGTGCCAGCAGTGAGTTAATGGCCTCTGGGGCCAACGTCCTGACTTTC. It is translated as CASSELMASGANVLTF.

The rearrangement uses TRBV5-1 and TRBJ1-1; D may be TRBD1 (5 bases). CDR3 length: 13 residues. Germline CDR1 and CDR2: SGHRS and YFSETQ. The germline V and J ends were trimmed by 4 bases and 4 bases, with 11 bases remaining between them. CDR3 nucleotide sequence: TGCGCCAGCAGCGGGGGGGGGAGCACTGAAGCTTTCTTT. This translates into CASSGGGSTEAFF.

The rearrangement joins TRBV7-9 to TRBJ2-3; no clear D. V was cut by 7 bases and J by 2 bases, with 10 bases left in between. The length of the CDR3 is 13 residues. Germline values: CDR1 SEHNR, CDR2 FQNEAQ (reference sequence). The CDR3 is CASMWTLTDTQYF. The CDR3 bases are TGTGCCAGCATGTGGACGCTCACAGATACGCAGTATTTT.

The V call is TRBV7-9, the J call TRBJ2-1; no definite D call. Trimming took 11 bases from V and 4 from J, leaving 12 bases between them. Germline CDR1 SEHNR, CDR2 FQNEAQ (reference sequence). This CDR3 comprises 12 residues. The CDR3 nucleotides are TGTGCCTCGGTCCCCCTTTACAATGAGCAGTTCTTC. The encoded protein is CASVPLYNEQFF.

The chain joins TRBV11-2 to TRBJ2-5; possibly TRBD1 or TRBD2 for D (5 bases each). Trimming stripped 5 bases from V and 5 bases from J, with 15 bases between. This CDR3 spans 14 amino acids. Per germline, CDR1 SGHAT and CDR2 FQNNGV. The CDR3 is CASSVLSGPETQYF. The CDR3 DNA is TGTGCCAGCAGCGTATTGTCGGGACCGGAGACCCAGTACTTC.

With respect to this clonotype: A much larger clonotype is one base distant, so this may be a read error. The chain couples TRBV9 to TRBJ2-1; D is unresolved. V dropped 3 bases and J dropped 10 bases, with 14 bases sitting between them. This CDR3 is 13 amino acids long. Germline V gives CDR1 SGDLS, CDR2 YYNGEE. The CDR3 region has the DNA TGTGCCAGCAGCGCCCCGGGTAGATTCGAGCAGTTCTTC. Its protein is CASSAPGRFEQFF.

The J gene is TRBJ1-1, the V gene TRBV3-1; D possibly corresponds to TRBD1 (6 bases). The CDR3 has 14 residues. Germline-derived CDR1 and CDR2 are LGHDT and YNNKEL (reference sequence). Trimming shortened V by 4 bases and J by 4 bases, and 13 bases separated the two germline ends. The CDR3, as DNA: TGTGCCAGCAGCCCTACAGCAGGGGCCACTGAAGCTTTCTTT. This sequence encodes CASSPTAGATEAFF.

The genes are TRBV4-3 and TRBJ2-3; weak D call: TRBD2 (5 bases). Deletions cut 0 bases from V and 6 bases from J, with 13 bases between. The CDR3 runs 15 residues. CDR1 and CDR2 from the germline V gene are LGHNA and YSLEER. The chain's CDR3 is CASSQDYGSGDTQYF. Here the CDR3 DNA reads TGCGCCAGCAGCCAAGATTATGGGAGTGGTGATACGCAGTATTTT.

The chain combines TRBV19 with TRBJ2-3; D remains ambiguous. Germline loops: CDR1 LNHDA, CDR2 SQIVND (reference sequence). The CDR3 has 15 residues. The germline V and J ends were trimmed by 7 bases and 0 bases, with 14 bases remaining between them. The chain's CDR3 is CASISTVSSTDTQYF. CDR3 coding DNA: TGTGCCAGTATAAGTACTGTCTCTAGCACAGATACGCAGTATTTT. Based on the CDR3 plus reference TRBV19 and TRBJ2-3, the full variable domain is DGGITQSPKYLFRKEGQNVTLSCEQNLNHDAMYWYRQDPGQGLRLIYYSQIVNDFQKGDIAEGYSVSREKKESFPLTVTSAQKNPTAFYLCASISTVSSTDTQYFGPGTRLTVL.

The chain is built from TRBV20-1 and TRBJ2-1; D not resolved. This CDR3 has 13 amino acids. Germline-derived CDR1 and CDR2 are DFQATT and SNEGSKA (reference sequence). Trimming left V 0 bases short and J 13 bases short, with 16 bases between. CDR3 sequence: CSARDPTSKTQFF. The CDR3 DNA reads TGCAGTGCTAGAGATCCCACCTCGAAGACCCAGTTCTTC.

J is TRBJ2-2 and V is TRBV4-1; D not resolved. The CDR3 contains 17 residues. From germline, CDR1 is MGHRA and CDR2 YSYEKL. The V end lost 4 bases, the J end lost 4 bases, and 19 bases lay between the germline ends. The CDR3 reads CASSRGPLQVGTGELFF. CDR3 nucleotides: TGCGCCAGCAGCCGAGGTCCCCTACAAGTTGGCACCGGGGAGCTGTTTTTT.

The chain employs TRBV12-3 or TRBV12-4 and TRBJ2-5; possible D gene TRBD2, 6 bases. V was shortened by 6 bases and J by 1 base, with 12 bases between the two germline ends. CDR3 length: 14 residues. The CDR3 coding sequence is TGTGCCAGCAGAGTGATTAGCGGCCAAGAGACCCAGTACTTC. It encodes CASRVISGQETQYF.

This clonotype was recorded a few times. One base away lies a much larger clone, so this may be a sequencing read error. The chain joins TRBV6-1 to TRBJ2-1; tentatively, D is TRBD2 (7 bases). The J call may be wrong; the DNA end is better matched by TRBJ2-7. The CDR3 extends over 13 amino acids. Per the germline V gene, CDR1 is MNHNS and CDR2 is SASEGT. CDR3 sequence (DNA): TGTGCCAGCAGTGATTGGGGGGGCAATGAGCAGTACTTC. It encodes CASSDWGGNEQYF.

The DNA for the CDR3 is TGTGCCAGCAGTAGACACCGGGGCACTGAAGCTTTCTTT. The encoded protein is CASSRHRGTEAFF. V and J are TRBV27 and TRBJ1-1, with D unclear. V lost 5 bases and J lost 4, with 11 bases in between. The CDR3 covers 13 residues. The germline gives CDR1 MNHEY, CDR2 SMNVEV (reference sequence).

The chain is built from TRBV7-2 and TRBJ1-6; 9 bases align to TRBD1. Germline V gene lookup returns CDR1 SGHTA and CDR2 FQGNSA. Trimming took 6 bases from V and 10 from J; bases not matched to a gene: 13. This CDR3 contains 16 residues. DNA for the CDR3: TGTGCCAGCAGGGTGGGGGACAGGGAGTTCCGATCACCCCTCCACTTT. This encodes CASRVGDREFRSPLHF.

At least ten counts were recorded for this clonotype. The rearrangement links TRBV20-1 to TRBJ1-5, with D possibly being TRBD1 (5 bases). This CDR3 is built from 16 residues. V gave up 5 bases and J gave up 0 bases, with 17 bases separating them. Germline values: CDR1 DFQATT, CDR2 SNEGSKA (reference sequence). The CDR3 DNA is TGCAGTGCTTGGACACTCGGCCTATATAGCAATCAGCCCCAGCATTTT. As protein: CSAWTLGLYSNQPQHF.